The 27 T cell receptor beta chains given below trace back to one sample, sequenced in a study of beta chain features in type 1 diabetes. Every bit of the isolated RNA underwent reverse transcription, so sequencing read expressed TCRB transcripts. Sequencing used immunoSEQ multiplex PCR; TCRdb keeps in-frame clones, though not all of them. Among about 620,000 clones, 15% to 18% were seen once, and the ten largest hold more than 0.08%. The specimen sequenced was naive CD4+ T cells from blood. These receptors came from a man between 18 and 29 years old in good health.

The rearrangement joins TRBV10-3 to TRBJ2-7, with 9 bases that match TRBD2. V trimming: 6 bases; J trimming: 3 bases; junction bases outside the gene matches: 3. This CDR3 has 13 residues. The germline gives CDR1 ENHRY, CDR2 SYGVKD. The CDR3 loop is CAIRSSGIYEQYF. In DNA form, the CDR3 reads TGTGCCATCAGGTCTAGCGGGATCTACGAGCAGTACTTC.

This clone was seen more than once but under ten times. The gene calls are TRBV7-9 and TRBJ2-5; D possibly corresponds to TRBD2 (5 bases). The V gene's germline CDR1 is SEHNR and CDR2 FQNEAQ (reference sequence). The CDR3 has 14 amino acids. V was clipped by 1 base and J by 2 bases, with 8 bases between them. CDR3 nucleotides: TGTGCCAGCAGCTTAGTACGGGATCAAGAGACCCAGTACTTC. Residues: CASSLVRDQETQYF.

The J gene is TRBJ2-7, the V gene TRBV25-1; D is unclear. The V and J ends lost 7 bases and 0 bases respectively, with 16 bases between them. This CDR3 has 15 amino acids. Per germline, CDR1 MGHDK and CDR2 SYGVNS. CDR3 sequence reads: CASTPTGLGSYEQYF. DNA for the CDR3: TGTGCCAGCACCCCAACGGGTCTTGGCTCCTACGAGCAGTACTTC.

There are a few counts of this clone. The chain is built from TRBV28 and TRBJ1-6; D is possibly TRBD1 (5 bases). CDR3 length: 15 residues. CDR1 and CDR2 from the germline V gene are MDHEN and SYDVKM. V was shortened by 4 bases and J by 7 bases, with 14 bases between the two germline ends. CDR3: CASSSGTQRNSPLHF. The CDR3 coding sequence is TGTGCCAGCAGTTCCGGGACCCAGAGAAATTCACCCCTCCACTTT.

The rearrangement links TRBV28 to TRBJ1-6, with unresolved D. Germline V gene sequence: CDR1 MDHEN, CDR2 SYDVKM. Trimming cost V 9 bases and J 6 bases, with 12 bases left between them. The CDR3 spans 13 residues. CDR3: CASTTPLNSPLHF. CDR3 coding DNA: TGTGCCAGTACGACCCCCCTTAATTCACCCCTCCACTTT.

The chain couples TRBV19 to TRBJ1-3; D remains ambiguous. Trimming pared 6 bases from V and 0 bases from J, leaving 6 bases between. The CDR3 is made up of 13 amino acids. The germline CDR1 and CDR2 sequences are LNHDA and SQIVND (reference sequence). The CDR3 region has the DNA TGTGCCAGTAGAATCGGCTCTGGAAACACCATATATTTT. Translation gives CASRIGSGNTIYF.

This clone was detected only once. This rearrangement joins TRBV6-5 to TRBJ2-7; D ambiguous. The CDR3 spans 15 residues. From germline, CDR1 is MNHEY and CDR2 SVGAGI. V gave up 0 bases and J gave up 2 bases, with 11 bases separating them. CDR3 sequence reads: CASSYSGLTPYEQYF. The CDR3 DNA is TGTGCCAGCAGTTACTCTGGCCTGACCCCCTACGAGCAGTACTTC.

V gene TRBV5-1 combines with J gene TRBJ2-1; a weak D match, TRBD2 (5 bases). Germline V gives CDR1 SGHRS, CDR2 YFSETQ. V lost 5 bases and J 3 bases, leaving 18 bases between the germline ends. The CDR3 totals 16 residues. CDR3 in amino acids: CASSLMEAKGYNEQFF. In DNA form, the CDR3 reads TGCGCCAGCAGTTTGATGGAGGCAAAAGGCTACAATGAGCAGTTCTTC.

This clone turned up a few times. The genes are TRBV19 and TRBJ2-1, with D possibly being TRBD2 (6 bases). Per the germline V gene, CDR1 is LNHDA and CDR2 is SQIVND (reference sequence). Trimming removed 5 bases at V and 8 bases at J, with 22 bases between. CDR3 length: 16 amino acids. This CDR3 reads CASSFRRDPVGDEQFF. DNA for the CDR3: TGTGCCAGTAGTTTCCGGCGGGATCCGGTGGGGGATGAGCAGTTCTTC.

This clone has just a few counts. The V and J genes are TRBV6-5 and TRBJ2-1, with 8 bases aligning to TRBD1. Trimming removed 2 bases from V and 5 bases from J; junction bases left unmatched: 5. The germline gives CDR1 MNHEY, CDR2 SVGAGI. CDR3 length: 15 residues. CDR3 sequence (DNA): TGTGCCAGCAGTTACACGGGACAGGCCAACAATGAGCAGTTCTTC. Translation: CASSYTGQANNEQFF.

V usage is TRBV18 and J usage is TRBJ1-6, with D perhaps matching TRBD1 (5 bases). Trimming took off 3 bases at V and 4 bases at J, with 16 bases between the two ends. The V gene's germline CDR1 is KGHSH and CDR2 LQKENI. The CDR3 runs to 17 residues. CDR3 DNA: TGTGCCAGCTCACCCCTTATGACGGGACGTTATAATTCACCCCTCCACTTT. Protein: CASSPLMTGRYNSPLHF.

A few counts support this clone. The chain carries TRBV27 and TRBJ1-2; tentative D call: TRBD1 (6 bases). V shed 2 bases and J shed 0 bases, with 10 bases lying between them. CDR1 and CDR2 from the germline V gene are MNHEY and SMNVEV (reference sequence). This CDR3 has 15 residues. The CDR3 coding sequence is TGTGCCAGCAGTTTAATGGCAGGGGCTAACTATGGCTACACCTTC. It is translated as CASSLMAGANYGYTF.

This clone occurred once. V and J are TRBV5-1 and TRBJ1-4, with 7 bases matching TRBD1. CDR1 is SGHRS, CDR2 YFSETQ, per germline. The trim removed 2 bases at V and 2 bases at J, leaving 0 bases unmatched. The CDR3 totals 14 residues. CDR3 in amino acids: CASSFRGTNEKLFF. The CDR3 DNA is TGCGCCAGCAGCTTCAGGGGGACTAATGAAAAACTGTTTTTT.

This clone was recorded a few times. This rearrangement joins TRBV18 to TRBJ1-1; 9 bases are a match to TRBD1. The V gene end was trimmed by 2 bases and the J gene end by 10 bases; junction bases not matched to a gene: 8. This CDR3 has 14 residues. Germline V gene sequence: CDR1 KGHSH, CDR2 LQKENI. CDR3 residues: CASSPSGQGKGAFF. CDR3 in DNA: TGTGCCAGCTCACCATCGGGACAGGGAAAAGGAGCTTTCTTT.

The chain combines TRBV9 with TRBJ2-1, with D possibly TRBD1 on 6 matching bases. Trimming cost V 4 bases and J 6 bases, with 17 bases left between them. Germline CDR1 SGDLS, CDR2 YYNGEE. The CDR3 covers 15 residues. This CDR3 reads CASSFLEGGANEQFF. The DNA of the CDR3 is TGTGCCAGCAGCTTCCTGGAAGGGGGTGCCAATGAGCAGTTCTTC.

This clone was counted a few times. This chain uses TRBV20-1 with TRBJ1-2, with TRBD1 matching over 7 bases. CDR3 length equals 11 residues. CDR1 is DFQATT and CDR2 is SNEGSKA in the germline V gene (reference sequence). After removal of 8 bases from V and 3 bases from J, the junction contained 3 bases not matched to a gene. Written as DNA, the CDR3 is TGCAGTCCAACAGGGGACTATGGCTACACCTTC. It is translated as CSPTGDYGYTF.

This clone was counted a few times. The V and J genes are TRBV5-1 and TRBJ1-1, with TRBD1 matching over 7 bases. Unmatched junction bases numbered 3, after V lost 2 bases and J lost 2 bases. CDR3 size: 14 residues. Germline V gene data show CDR1 as SGHRS and CDR2 as YFSETQ. CDR3 in amino acids: CASSFHRGNTEAFF. The CDR3 DNA reads as TGCGCCAGCAGCTTTCACAGGGGCAACACTGAAGCTTTCTTT.

The rearrangement links TRBV19 to TRBJ1-2; D remains ambiguous. Germline V gene lookup returns CDR1 LNHDA and CDR2 SQIVND (reference sequence). This CDR3 is built from 13 residues. The ends were cut back, 3 bases at V and 6 bases at J, with 11 bases in the middle. In DNA, the CDR3 is TGTGCCAGTAGTATGTCGAGGATCAATGGCTACACCTTC. Protein product: CASSMSRINGYTF.

The sample holds a few counts of this clone. The rearrangement uses TRBV28 and TRBJ2-7; 11 positions match TRBD1. There are 15 residues in the CDR3. V gave up 4 bases and J gave up 5 bases; unmatched junction bases: 7. Germline V gene lookup returns CDR1 MDHEN and CDR2 SYDVKM. The CDR3: CASSSPSGQGDEQYF. The CDR3 bases are TGTGCCAGCAGTTCCCCGTCGGGACAGGGGGACGAGCAGTACTTC.

This clone was seen only a few times. The chain employs TRBV19 and TRBJ1-1; 8 nucleotides align to TRBD1. Trimming cost V 5 bases and J 1 base; bases outside gene matches: 6. The length of the CDR3 is 15 residues. Germline-derived CDR1 and CDR2 are LNHDA and SQIVND (reference sequence). CDR3: CASSLPGTGNTEAFF. CDR3 sequence (DNA): TGTGCCAGTAGTCTTCCCGGGACAGGGAACACTGAAGCTTTCTTT.

The genes are TRBV2 and TRBJ1-1; D unclear. V was trimmed by 4 bases and J by 0 bases, leaving 9 bases between them. This CDR3 has 14 residues. Per the germline V gene, CDR1 is SNHLY and CDR2 is FYNNEI. As DNA, the CDR3 is TGTGCCAGCAGTGTGCACAGCGTGAACACTGAAGCTTTCTTT. This sequence encodes CASSVHSVNTEAFF.

The genes are TRBV28 and TRBJ2-7; 7 bases are a match to TRBD1. CDR1 is MDHEN, CDR2 SYDVKM, per germline. The CDR3 runs to 11 residues. The V and J ends lost 6 bases and 5 bases, in that order; junction bases with no gene match: 1. The CDR3 loop is CASRRGHEQYF. The CDR3 nucleotides are TGTGCCAGCAGGAGGGGGCACGAGCAGTACTTC.

V gene TRBV28 combines with J gene TRBJ1-1; D is uncertain. Between the trimmed V and J ends, which lost 2 bases and 7 bases, there was a span of 8 bases. Germline CDR1 is MDHEN and CDR2 is SYDVKM. This CDR3 region has 12 residues. CDR3 protein: CASSLGRVEAFF. The DNA for the CDR3 is TGTGCCAGCAGTTTAGGTCGGGTTGAAGCTTTCTTT.

This clone was counted a few times. J is TRBJ2-3 and V is TRBV28; D is possibly TRBD1 or TRBD2 (5 bases each). V dropped 6 bases and J dropped 5 bases, with 12 bases sitting between them. Germline loops: CDR1 MDHEN, CDR2 SYDVKM. There are 13 residues in the CDR3. The CDR3 sequence is CASSGAPIDTQYF. The CDR3 bases are TGTGCCAGCAGCGGGGCGCCAATAGATACGCAGTATTTT.

This chain connects TRBV27 to TRBJ2-3; tentatively, D is TRBD1 (6 bases). Germline values: CDR1 MNHEY, CDR2 SMNVEV (reference sequence). V lost 3 bases, J lost 0 bases, and 10 bases lay in between. This CDR3 is 15 amino acids long. CDR3 sequence reads: CASSFGQTSTDTQYF. The CDR3 bases are TGTGCCAGCAGTTTCGGACAGACAAGCACAGATACGCAGTATTTT.

This clone was found a few times. The chain joins TRBV19 to TRBJ2-6; D gene uncertain. The CDR3 is made up of 16 amino acids. Trimming shortened V by 1 base and J by 3 bases, and 10 bases separated the two germline ends. CDR1 and CDR2 from the germline V gene are LNHDA and SQIVND (reference sequence). The CDR3 loop reads CASSIGRRVGANVLTF. The CDR3 nucleotides are TGTGCCAGTAGTATAGGGAGAAGGGTTGGGGCCAACGTCCTGACTTTC.

This clone was observed a few times. The same CDR3 can be traced to other DNA sequences in this sample. V and J are TRBV28 and TRBJ2-3; no firm D call. Trimming took 2 bases from V and 2 from J, leaving 2 bases between them. CDR1 and CDR2 from the germline V gene are MDHEN and SYDVKM. CDR3 length: 12 amino acids. CDR3 protein: CASSLNTDTQYF. The DNA of the CDR3 is TGTGCCAGCAGTTTAAACACAGATACGCAGTATTTT.